One and the same sample provided the 9 T cell receptor beta chains below, sequenced in a study of T-cell reconstitution after alpha-beta-depleted transplantation in children. Unique molecular identifiers were used to barcode this TCRbeta library. TCRdb itself ran the PCR reads through MiXCR, one entry per CDR3 protein. The sample carries roughly 200,000 distinct CDR3 sequences, approximately 11% recorded once. This sample comprised PBMCs, obtained before TCRalphabeta/CD19-depleted stem cell transplant. Receptors originate from a child less than two years old with acute myeloid leukemia, due to receive a stem cell transplant.

This clonotype was counted many times. The rearrangement links TRBV11-2 to TRBJ1-2; D is perhaps TRBD1 (5 bases). Per the germline V gene, CDR1 is SGHAT and CDR2 is FQNNGV. The CDR3 spans 14 residues. Deletions cut 6 bases from V and 3 bases from J, with 14 bases between. In DNA form, the CDR3 reads TGTGCCAGCAGACCCAACACAGGTTACTATGGCTACACCTTC. It translates to CASRPNTGYYGYTF.

The gene calls are TRBV5-1 and TRBJ2-1; a possible D gene is TRBD2 (5 bases). V lost 0 bases to trimming and J lost 0 bases, with 13 bases between them. CDR1 is SGHRS, CDR2 YFSETQ, per germline. The CDR3 has 17 amino acids. CDR3 bases: TGCGCCAGCAGCTTGGTTTGGCGGGCCAGCTCCTACAATGAGCAGTTCTTC. Translating it yields CASSLVWRASSYNEQFF.

In its sample, this clonotype was seen many times. The chain uses TRBV10-3 and TRBJ2-5; TRBD1 matches at 7 bases. The CDR3 is made up of 13 amino acids. Germline values: CDR1 ENHRY, CDR2 SYGVKD. V was clipped by 6 bases and J by 4 bases; unmatched bases: 5. CDR3 region: CAISPTGLETQYF. CDR3 nucleotide sequence: TGTGCCATCAGCCCGACAGGGTTAGAGACCCAGTACTTC.

This clonotype has at least ten counts. The V gene is TRBV3-1, the J gene TRBJ2-5; perhaps D is TRBD1 or TRBD2 (6 bases each). The germline V and J ends were trimmed by 4 bases and 2 bases, with 11 bases remaining between them. Germline V gene sequence: CDR1 LGHDT, CDR2 YNNKEL (reference sequence). The CDR3 is made up of 14 amino acids. CDR3 region: CASSLRGGQETQYF. The CDR3 nucleotides read TGTGCCAGCAGCCTACGAGGGGGGCAAGAGACCCAGTACTTC.

This clonotype was observed at least ten times. This chain links TRBV7-9 with TRBJ2-1; TRBD2 agrees at 7 bases. Germline CDR1 is SEHNR and CDR2 is FQNEAQ (reference sequence). J was trimmed by 8 bases and V by 8 bases; bases with no gene match: 9. There are 13 residues in the CDR3. The CDR3 nucleotides are TGTGCCAGCGTTCACCGGGAGGCGGATGAGCAGTTCTTC. Its protein product is CASVHREADEQFF.

This clonotype was seen many times. This chain links TRBV6-5 with TRBJ1-6, with TRBD1 matching over 7 bases. Germline-derived CDR1 and CDR2 are MNHEY and SVGAGI. The CDR3 has 16 amino acids. With 2 bases clipped from V and 6 bases from J, the junction kept 7 bases outside the gene matches. The CDR3, as DNA: TGTGCCAGCAGTTACGACAGGGTAAACGTTAATTCACCCCTCCACTTT. Its protein is CASSYDRVNVNSPLHF.

This clonotype turned up a few times. V gene TRBV18 combines with J gene TRBJ1-3, with D possibly being TRBD1 (6 bases). Germline CDR1 is KGHSH and CDR2 is LQKENI. Trimming removed 5 bases at V and 0 bases at J, with 14 bases between. This CDR3 region has 16 residues. The CDR3 protein is CASSGGPPSSGNTIYF. Written as DNA, the CDR3 is TGTGCCAGCTCAGGGGGGCCCCCGAGCTCTGGAAACACCATATATTTT. The whole variable domain, filled in from reference TRBV18 and TRBJ1-3, reads NAGVMQNPRHLVRRRGQEARLRCSPMKGHSHVYWYRQLPEEGLKFMVYLQKENIIDESGMPKERFSAEFPKEGPSILRIQQVVRGDSAAYFCASSGGPPSSGNTIYFGEGSWLTVV.

This clonotype has at least ten counts. The rearrangement links TRBV5-1 to TRBJ2-7; tentative D call: TRBD2 (6 bases). Trimming pared 4 bases from V and 4 bases from J, leaving 21 bases between. The germline V gene has CDR1 SGHRS and CDR2 YFSETQ. This CDR3 has 16 residues. CDR3 sequence reads: CASSRNIGTGTYEQYF. The CDR3 region has the DNA TGCGCCAGCAGCCGAAACATCGGAACGGGGACTTACGAGCAGTACTTC.

There are many counts of this clonotype. The chain combines TRBV12-3 or TRBV12-4 with TRBJ2-1, with D possibly being TRBD1 or TRBD2 (5 bases each). CDR3 length: 11 amino acids. Trimming shortened V by 3 bases and J by 9 bases, and 6 bases separated the two germline ends. CDR3 residues: CASSLGVEQFF. The CDR3 DNA reads as TGTGCCAGCAGTTTGGGGGTTGAGCAGTTCTTC.